This TCR beta chain derives from a study of CD8 T cells in ankylosing spondylitis. General observations from the study: Seemingly characteristic of ankylosing spondylitis blood was a TCR beta motif consisting of 7 or 8 highly homologous variants.

Trimming took 0 bases from V and 5 from J, leaving 10 bases between them. CDR1 and CDR2 from the germline V gene are MRHNA and SNTAGT. The CDR3 extends over 15 amino acids. The sample holds many counts of this clonotype. Its target is unknown. For TCR beta, libraries came from quantitative 5'-RACE with molecular barcodes. TCRdb re-derived calls from the 5' RACE reads in MiXCR, one entry per CDR3 protein. Of about 220,000 distinct CDR3 sequences listed, 6% to 8.5% are singletons. The chain recombines TRBV6-4 with TRBJ2-2, with D unclear. This clonotype was sampled from a male donor with ankylosing spondylitis. Sequences were obtained from blood, either unsorted or a sorted T cell fraction (not recorded which). The DNA for the CDR3 is TGTGCCAGCAGTGACTCGAATGTTGATACCGGGGAGCTGTTTTTT. It specifies CASSDSNVDTGELFF.